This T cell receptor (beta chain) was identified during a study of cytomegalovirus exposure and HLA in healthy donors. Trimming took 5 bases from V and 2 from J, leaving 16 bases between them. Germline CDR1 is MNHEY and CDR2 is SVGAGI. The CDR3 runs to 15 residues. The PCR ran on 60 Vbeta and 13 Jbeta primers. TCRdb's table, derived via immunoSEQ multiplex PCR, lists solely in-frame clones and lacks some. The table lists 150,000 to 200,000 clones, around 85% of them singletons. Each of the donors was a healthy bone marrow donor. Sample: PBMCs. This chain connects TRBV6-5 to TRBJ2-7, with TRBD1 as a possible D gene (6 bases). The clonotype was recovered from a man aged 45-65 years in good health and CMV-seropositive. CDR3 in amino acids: CASSRTQGQTYEQYF. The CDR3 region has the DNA TGTGCCAGCAGTCGAACCCAAGGACAGACCTACGAGCAGTACTTC.